This passage covers 6 T cell receptor beta chains from one sample sequenced in a study of human T cells and chemical hapten exposure. TCRdb re-derived calls from the RACE reads in MiXCR, one entry per CDR3 protein. The sample contains around 110,000 distinct CDR3 sequences, around 10% of which appear only once. The time point is: pre-sensitization, week 0. The sample's treatment: therapeutic diphenylcyclopropenone sensitization with weekly scalp DPC. This sample comprised whole blood, obtained in connection with sensitization to the hapten diphenylcyclopropenone (DPC). These receptors originate from a woman between 50 and 59 years old with alopecia areata. Some clones in this sample may be carry-over from other donors' samples.

The sample holds a few counts of this clonotype. CDR3 nucleotides: TGTGCCAGCAGCCCTGACAGGGGAAAATTTGTGGAGCAGTTCTTC. It specifies CASSPDRGKFVEQFF. The chain recombines TRBV28 with TRBJ2-1, with TRBD1 matching over 8 bases. CDR3 length: 15 amino acids. Germline V gene data show CDR1 as MDHEN and CDR2 as SYDVKM. V lost 6 bases, J lost 10 bases, and 14 bases stayed unmatched.

The chain has TRBV12-3 or TRBV12-4 and TRBJ2-7; 10 bases are a match to TRBD1. The CDR3 consists of 14 residues. V gave up 3 bases and J gave up 5 bases; unmatched junction bases: 4. CDR3 loop: CASSLQGQGNEQYF. The CDR3 region has the DNA TGTGCCAGCAGTTTGCAGGGACAGGGGAACGAGCAGTACTTC.

This clonotype has just a few counts. This chain joins TRBV29-1 and TRBJ1-1; D gene ambiguous. The CDR3 runs 11 residues. From germline, CDR1 is SQVTM and CDR2 ANQGSEA. Trimming shortened V by 7 bases and J by 2 bases, and 8 bases separated the two germline ends. The CDR3 sequence is CSGRSNTEAFF. The CDR3 DNA is TGCAGCGGGCGGTCAAACACTGAAGCTTTCTTT.

This clonotype has more than one count but fewer than ten. The rearrangement uses TRBV28 and TRBJ2-7; no clear D. The CDR3 contains 13 residues. Trimming took off 3 bases at V and 6 bases at J, with 12 bases between the two ends. Germline assignment: CDR1 MDHEN and CDR2 SYDVKM. The CDR3 sequence is CASSLNGAREQYF. DNA for the CDR3: TGTGCCAGCAGTTTGAACGGAGCGCGCGAGCAGTACTTC. The whole variable domain, remainder taken from reference TRBV28 and TRBJ2-7, is DVKVTQSSRYLVKRTGEKVFLECVQDMDHENMFWYRQDPGLGLRLIYFSYDVKMKEKGDIPEGYSVSREKKERFSLILESASTNQTSMYLCASSLNGAREQYFGPGTRLTVT.

V is TRBV20-1 and J is TRBJ2-4; D is perhaps TRBD2 (6 bases). The germline V gene has CDR1 DFQATT and CDR2 SNEGSKA (reference sequence). This CDR3 has 15 amino acids. V gave up 1 base and J gave up 6 bases, with 16 bases separating them. The CDR3 nucleotides read TGCAGTGCTAGAGGGAGCGTACTAGCCGGAAACATTCAGTACTTC. Translation gives CSARGSVLAGNIQYF.

The table lists this clonotype with a few counts. The J gene is TRBJ2-3, the V gene TRBV24-1, with 12 bases matching TRBD1. V lost 7 bases and J lost 4; bases outside the gene matches: 5. The CDR3 contains 15 residues. CDR1 and CDR2 (germline): KGHDR, SFDVKD. The CDR3 nucleotides are TGTGCCACCAGCGGGGACAGGGGGCCCCCAGATACGCAGTATTTT. Encoded protein: CATSGDRGPPDTQYF.